Reported below is one T cell receptor beta chain. The antigen remains undetermined. The CDR3 is 15 residues long. Trimming took 5 bases from V and 0 from J, leaving 12 bases between them. Germline CDR1 SEHNR, CDR2 FQNEAQ (reference sequence). Stated time point: week 11, during vaccination. Each dose delivered 300 ug of mutant IDH1 20-mer peptide subcutaneously with imiquimod. Here immunoSEQ multiplex PCR was the method, and the copy in TCRdb shows in-frame clones only, minus some. The profile shows 50,000 to 75,000 clones, about four fifths of them singletons. This sample is drawn from a study of a mutant IDH1 vaccine in newly diagnosed glioma. Study in general: Treated patients, averaging roughly 40 years, were about 60% male and roughly 38% female. Patients' prior therapy spanned radiotherapy, temozolomide, or both; most underwent both. Study-level findings and limits: Approximately 95% of patients showed vaccine-induced immune responses across multiple MHC alleles.

The receptor was isolated from a man aged 45-60 years with glioma. Sample: PBMCs, taken from a glioma patient whose treatment included an IDH1 peptide vaccine. V gene TRBV7-9 combines with J gene TRBJ2-3, with D possibly matching TRBD2 (6 bases). CDR3 DNA sequence: TGTGCCAGCAGCGGGGGGATCGAGAGCACAGATACGCAGTATTTT. It translates to CASSGGIESTDTQYF.